A single sample gave rise to the 14 T cell receptor beta chains below, sequenced in a study of T-cell reconstitution after alpha-beta-depleted transplantation in children. The library targeted TCRbeta and was prepared with unique molecular identifiers. TCRdb reanalysed the PCR reads using MiXCR and keeps one entry per CDR3 protein. The data hold about 240,000 distinct CDR3 sequences, with more than 20% observed a single time. Source: PBMCs, taken before TCRalphabeta/CD19-depleted stem cell transplant. The receptors shown here come from a girl aged 2-10 years with Fanconi anemia, due to receive a stem cell transplant.

This clonotype has more than one count but fewer than ten. The V call is TRBV29-1, the J call TRBJ1-2, with 7 bases lining up with TRBD1. Germline V gene data show CDR1 as SQVTM and CDR2 as ANQGSEA. Losses at the gene ends were 6 bases for V and 5 bases for J; bases not matched to a gene: 12. This CDR3 is built from 14 residues. CDR3 region: CSVTTGIVGYGYTF. The CDR3 nucleotides are TGCAGCGTCACGACAGGGATAGTAGGATATGGCTACACCTTC.

This clonotype was seen a few times. V gene TRBV5-1 combines with J gene TRBJ2-3, with D hard to call. CDR1 SGHRS and CDR2 YFSETQ come from the germline V gene. Trimming removed 4 bases from V and 0 bases from J, with 12 bases in between. The CDR3 has 15 residues. The CDR3 spells CASSQDDPSTDTQYF. The CDR3, as DNA: TGCGCCAGCAGCCAGGACGACCCTAGCACAGATACGCAGTATTTT.

This clonotype was seen at least ten times. CDR3: CASSMGTSFQETQYF. The CDR3 DNA is TGTGCCAGCAGCATGGGGACTAGCTTCCAAGAGACCCAGTACTTC. The chain carries TRBV9 and TRBJ2-5; TRBD2 aligns across 9 bases. Germline CDR1 and CDR2: SGDLS and YYNGEE. The CDR3 has 15 amino acids. V lost 4 bases and J lost 1; bases outside the gene matches: 5.

Notes on this clonotype: Mismatch with germline at one junction end may stem from a read error. This chain links TRBV7-3 with TRBJ2-3; no firm D call. This CDR3 is built from 16 residues. Per the germline V gene, CDR1 is SGHTA and CDR2 is FQGTGA. CDR3 sequence reads: CATSLTLTGETDTQYF. DNA for the CDR3: TGTGCCACCAGCTTAACGTTAACCGGAGAGACAGATACGCAGTATTTT.

This clonotype has ten or more counts. One end of the junction fails to match germline, which may point to a read error. The chain links TRBV7-2 to TRBJ2-1; 9 nucleotides match TRBD2. The CDR3 is 15 residues long. In germline, CDR1 is SGHTA, CDR2 FQGNSA. The CDR3 DNA is TGCGCCAGCAGCCTTGGTCTAGCGGGGTACAATGAGCAGTTCTTC. Protein: CASSLGLAGYNEQFF.

This chain connects TRBV20-1 to TRBJ2-1, with TRBD2 identical over 7 bases. The CDR3 has 13 residues. The V and J ends lost 4 bases and 4 bases, in that order; junction bases with no gene match: 4. The germline V gene has CDR1 DFQATT and CDR2 SNEGSKA (reference sequence). The CDR3 loop is CSAKAGQYNEQFF. The CDR3 DNA reads as TGCAGTGCTAAAGCGGGGCAATACAATGAGCAGTTCTTC.

V gene TRBV25-1 combines with J gene TRBJ2-5, with D possibly called TRBD1 or TRBD2 (5 bases each). CDR1 MGHDK and CDR2 SYGVNS come from the germline V gene. V gave up 3 bases and J gave up 0 bases, with 14 bases separating them. The CDR3 spans 16 residues. This chain's CDR3 is CASSDRFTGHQETQYF. CDR3 in DNA: TGTGCCAGCAGTGACCGATTTACGGGACACCAAGAGACCCAGTACTTC. Complete variable domain (other parts from reference TRBV25-1 and TRBJ2-5): EADIYQTPRYLVIGTGKKITLECSQTMGHDKMYWYQQDPGMELHLIHYSYGVNSTEKGDLSSESTVSRIRTEHFPLTLESARPSHTSQYLCASSDRFTGHQETQYFGPGTRLLVL.

The sample holds many counts of this clonotype. The V gene is TRBV24-1, the J gene TRBJ2-3; 10 positions agree with TRBD1. Germline CDR1 KGHDR, CDR2 SFDVKD. With V trimmed by 1 base and J by 4 bases, 4 bases remained unmatched. The CDR3 length is 16 residues. For the CDR3, the DNA is TGTGCCACCAGTGATTTTCGGACAGGGGGGGCAGATACGCAGTATTTT. Translated, it gives CATSDFRTGGADTQYF.

This clonotype was observed many times. The chain uses TRBV29-1 and TRBJ2-5; 9 positions match TRBD1. The CDR3 contains 14 residues. J lost 5 bases, V lost 4 bases, and 8 bases had no gene match. Germline CDR1 is SQVTM and CDR2 is ANQGSEA. CDR3 nucleotides: TGCAGCGTTGTTCCCACAGGGGGCTGGGAGACCCAGTACTTC. Translation: CSVVPTGGWETQYF.

This clonotype was seen only once. The CDR3 sequence: CASSHGTGDYEQYF. The CDR3 region has the DNA TGCGCCAGCAGCCACGGGACAGGGGACTACGAGCAGTACTTC. V gene TRBV5-1 combines with J gene TRBJ2-7, with 10 nucleotides matching TRBD1. Per the germline V gene, CDR1 is SGHRS and CDR2 is YFSETQ. J was trimmed by 3 bases and V by 4 bases; bases with no gene match: 4. The CDR3 covers 14 residues.

This chain joins TRBV12-3 or TRBV12-4 and TRBJ1-5; D unresolved. The CDR3 extends over 16 amino acids. Trimming left V 3 bases short and J 2 bases short, with 14 bases between. This CDR3 is CASSFSAGIGNQPQHF. CDR3 sequence (DNA): TGTGCCAGCAGTTTTAGTGCAGGTATAGGCAATCAGCCCCAGCATTTT.

This clonotype was picked up many times. The genes are TRBV4-2 and TRBJ2-1; tentative D call: TRBD1 (5 bases). Germline V lookup: CDR1 LGHNA, CDR2 YNFKEQ. This CDR3 region has 16 residues. The germline V and J ends were trimmed by 4 bases and 6 bases, with 19 bases remaining between them. DNA for the CDR3: TGTGCCAGCAGCCTTCATAAGGGGCAGGGCTTCAATGAGCAGTTCTTC. It translates to CASSLHKGQGFNEQFF.

This clonotype was seen at least ten times. The CDR3 DNA follows: TGTGCCAGCAGCCCACTAATGGTGTCCTTCTACGAGCAGTACTTC. Translating it yields CASSPLMVSFYEQYF. The V gene is TRBV14, the J gene TRBJ2-7; no clear D. Germline V lookup: CDR1 SGHDN, CDR2 FVKESK. Trimming took off 4 bases at V and 3 bases at J, with 16 bases between the two ends. The CDR3 consists of 15 residues.

This chain links TRBV20-1 with TRBJ2-5; D gene uncertain. CDR3 size: 11 residues. V lost 8 bases to trimming and J lost 3 bases, with 10 bases between them. In germline, CDR1 is DFQATT, CDR2 SNEGSKA (reference sequence). The CDR3 protein is CSQQKKETQYF. The CDR3 region has the DNA TGCAGTCAACAGAAAAAAGAGACCCAGTACTTC.